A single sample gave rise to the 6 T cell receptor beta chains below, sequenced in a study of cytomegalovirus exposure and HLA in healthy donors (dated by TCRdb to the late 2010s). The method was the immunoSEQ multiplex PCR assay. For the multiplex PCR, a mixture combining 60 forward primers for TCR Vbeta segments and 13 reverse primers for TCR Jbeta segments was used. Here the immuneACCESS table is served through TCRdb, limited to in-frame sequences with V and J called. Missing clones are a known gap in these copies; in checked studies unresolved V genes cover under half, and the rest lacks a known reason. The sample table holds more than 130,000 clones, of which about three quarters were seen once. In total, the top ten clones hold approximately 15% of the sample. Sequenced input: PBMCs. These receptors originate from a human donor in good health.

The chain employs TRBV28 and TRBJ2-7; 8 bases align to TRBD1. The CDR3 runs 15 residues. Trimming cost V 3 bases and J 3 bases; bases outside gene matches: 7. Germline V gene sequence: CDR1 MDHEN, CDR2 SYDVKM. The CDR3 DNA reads TGTGCCAGCAGTTTGCGACTAGGACAGGGCTACGAGCAGTACTTC. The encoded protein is CASSLRLGQGYEQYF.

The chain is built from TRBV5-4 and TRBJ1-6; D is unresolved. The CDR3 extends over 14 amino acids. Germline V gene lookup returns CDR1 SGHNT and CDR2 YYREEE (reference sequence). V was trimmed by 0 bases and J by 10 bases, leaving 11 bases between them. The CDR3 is CASSLAGEGSPLHF. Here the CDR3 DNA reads TGTGCCAGCAGCTTGGCCGGGGAAGGCTCACCCCTCCACTTT. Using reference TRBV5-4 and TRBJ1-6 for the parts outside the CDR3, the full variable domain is ETGVTQSPTHLIKTRGQQVTLRCSSQSGHNTVSWYQQALGQGPQFIFQYYREEENGRGNFPPRFSGLQFPNYSSELNVNALELDDSALYLCASSLAGEGSPLHFGNGTRLTVT.

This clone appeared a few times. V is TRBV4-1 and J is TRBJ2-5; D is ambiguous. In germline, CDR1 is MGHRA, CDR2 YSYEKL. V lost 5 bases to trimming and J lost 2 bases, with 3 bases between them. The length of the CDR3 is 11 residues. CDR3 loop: CASSSQETQYF. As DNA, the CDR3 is TGCGCCAGCAGCTCACAAGAGACCCAGTACTTC.

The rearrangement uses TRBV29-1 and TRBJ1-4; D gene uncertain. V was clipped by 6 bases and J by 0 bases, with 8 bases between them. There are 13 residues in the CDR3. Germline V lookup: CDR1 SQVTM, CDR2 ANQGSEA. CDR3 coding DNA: TGCAGCGTCCGGGTTACAACTAATGAAAAACTGTTTTTT. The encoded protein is CSVRVTTNEKLFF.

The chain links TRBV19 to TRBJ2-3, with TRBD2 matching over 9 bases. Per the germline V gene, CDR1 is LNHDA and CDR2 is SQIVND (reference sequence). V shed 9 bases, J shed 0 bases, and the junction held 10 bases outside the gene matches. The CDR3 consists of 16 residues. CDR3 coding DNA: TGTGCCAGCGATAACGGACTAGCGCTAAGCACAGATACGCAGTATTTT. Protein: CASDNGLALSTDTQYF.

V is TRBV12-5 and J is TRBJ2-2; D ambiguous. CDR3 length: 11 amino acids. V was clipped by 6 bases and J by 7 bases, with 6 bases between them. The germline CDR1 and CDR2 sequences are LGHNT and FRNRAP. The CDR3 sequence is CASGPYGELFF. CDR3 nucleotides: TGTGCTAGTGGCCCTTACGGGGAGCTGTTTTTT.